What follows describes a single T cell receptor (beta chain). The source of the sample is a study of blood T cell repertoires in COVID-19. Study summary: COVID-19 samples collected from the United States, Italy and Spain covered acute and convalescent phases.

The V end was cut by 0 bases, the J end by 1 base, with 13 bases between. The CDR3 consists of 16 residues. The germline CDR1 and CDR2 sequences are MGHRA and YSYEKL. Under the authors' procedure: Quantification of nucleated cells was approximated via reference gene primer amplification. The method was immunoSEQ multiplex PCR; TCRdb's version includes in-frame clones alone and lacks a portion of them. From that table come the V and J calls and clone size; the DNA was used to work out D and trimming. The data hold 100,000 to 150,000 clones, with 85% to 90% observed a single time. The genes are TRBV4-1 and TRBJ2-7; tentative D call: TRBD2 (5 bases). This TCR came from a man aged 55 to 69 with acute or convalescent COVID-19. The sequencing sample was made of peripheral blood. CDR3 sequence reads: CASSQDSTSLSYEQYF. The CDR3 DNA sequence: TGCGCCAGCAGCCAAGATAGCACTAGTCTATCCTACGAGCAGTACTTC.